This T cell receptor (beta chain) was sequenced in a study of shared T cell receptors in the human thymus (dated by TCRdb to the early 2020s). Background for the entire study: The study examined how the human thymus generates shared, self-reactive T-cell receptor alpha chains.

The library was produced with the immunoSEQ multiplex PCR assay. TCRdb obtained this table from immuneACCESS and retained in-frame rearrangements with V and J assigned. These tables miss some clones; where compared with another copy, unresolved V genes account for less than half of the shortfall, and the remainder is unexplained. The sample table records approximately 730,000 clones; approximately 83% of these occur just once. Roughly 0.01% of the sample comes from the top ten. Turning to this clone: Its cognate antigen has yet to be identified. Base qualities are missing; no much larger clone stands one base away.

The CDR3 numbers 14 residues from cysteine through phenylalanine. CDR3 DNA only is kept here, 42 bases in frame from base 1. The germline V gene specifies MNHEY as CDR1 and SVGAGI as CDR2. From V the trimming removes 6 bases and from J it removes 7 bases, while the gene matches leave 5 bases of the junction unaccounted for. A further study also used this sample, focusing on human thymus T cells. As described in the second report: Immunologically healthy infants undergoing open corrective cardiac surgery for congenital heart defects in Finland were used as donors. The thymus tissue came from surgical resects taken out during corrective cardiac surgery. Usage of V and J gene segments appeared to be biased in both the thymic and the peripheral blood repertoires. The related research reported highly overlapping thymic TCR repertoires among unrelated individuals. The study used about eight infant thymus samples plus four related peripheral blood samples to characterize TCR alpha and beta repertoires. Donor ages ranging from roughly 6 to 244 days were recorded, and more than 5 male and a couple of female infants were included in the cohort. Thymocytes were freed from the tissue by mechanical means and kept at -70 degrees C as pellets of roughly 9-30 million cells. A QIAsymphony instrument was used to extract genomic DNA from the frozen cell pellets. Using the immunoSEQ multiplex PCR assay, the TCRB and TCRAD loci were amplified from a standardized quantity of quality-controlled genomic DNA. The V(D)J region was spanned by amplicons of a length sufficient to cover the CDR3 and to identify V and J genes. The commercial immunoSEQ service was used to sequence amplicons on an Illumina platform. Corrections for primer bias and sequencing errors followed previously described methods, while TCRAD and TCRB definitions were based on the IMGT database. Repertoires were analysed with immunoSEQ Analyzer 3.0 and VDJTools, covering basic statistics, V/J segment usage, diversity estimates, rarefaction and pairwise overlap. Diversity was estimated using the Chao1, ChaoE, Efron-Thisted, Shannon and inverse Simpson indices, and was also estimated on datasets down-sampled to the size of the smallest sample. Repertoire overlap was assessed by strict matching of CDR3 nucleotide sequence, V gene and J gene, and clustering was done by Jaccard-based multidimensional scaling. On average, approximately 860,000 unique TCRB clonotypes were obtained from thymus samples, compared with 70,000 to 100,000 from blood samples.

The V and J segments used are TRBV6-5 and TRBJ1-6, and TRBD1 matches 8 of the central bases. The sample comprised thymocytes. The TCR originated in a girl less than two years old with a congenital heart defect. Donor details come from another sample of the same person, matched by shared clones. The CDR3 reads as follows: CASSPGTGNSPLHF. The DNA sequence reads TGTGCCAGCAGCCCCGGGACAGGAAATTCACCCCTCCACTTT.